This TCR beta chain derives from a study of molecular identifiers for immune sequencing clone quantification (dated by TCRdb to between 2018 and 2020). Turning to the overall study: For a replicate experiment, RNA from around 20,000 or 100,000 naive CD8 T cells was divided into five aliquots, of which four were sequenced. This methods study used CD8 T cells to benchmark TCR RNA copy counting and molecular-identifier clustering-based TCR repertoire sequencing (MIDCIRS). On the study overall, not on this receptor specifically: Without barcode sub-clustering, chimeric consensus sequences inflated TCR diversity; chimeras reached as high as 47%. About 3 recovered TCR RNA copies per cell were obtained by modeling, versus approximately 9 by digital PCR, implying a capture efficiency of 30% to 35%. Identical TCR molecules sharing a barcode could cause highly expanded clone sizes to be underestimated. In CMV-specific effector cells, over 99% of molecules were held by clones above 20 RNA copies, whereas under 1% of molecules were held by such clones in naive cells. Naive libraries contained spiked-in Jurkat TCR RNA (roughly 10 copies' worth), which is not part of the donor repertoire. Spiked-in Jurkat TCR RNA equal to a single cell's worth was reported to be detectable even within one million naive CD8 T cells.

Libraries of naive CD8 T cells were built from about 19,000 to 1,100,000 sorted cells, with 10%, 30% or 50% of the purified RNA used. On a BD FACSAria II, naive CD8 T cells were FACS-sorted as CD8+CD4-CCR7+CD45RA+ and collected into RLT Plus buffer. Detection sensitivity was tested by spiking Jurkat RNA equal to approximately 9 TCR copies' worth into samples containing about 17,000-1,000,000 naive CD8 T cells. CD8 T cells were enriched using RosetteSep CD8+ T Cell Enrichment Cocktail and Ficoll-Paque, and the enriched cells then underwent ACK red cell lysis. The CDR3 sequence holds 17 residues, the cysteine and phenylalanine included. Just CDR3 DNA is preserved here, 51 bases in frame from base 1. After removal of 5 bases from V and 1 base from J, the junction retains 11 bases not matched to a gene. As encoded in the germline V gene (reference sequence), CDR1 is SEHNR while CDR2 is FQNEAQ. Library method: PCR. For sequencing, an Illumina HiSeq 4000 was employed. Bulk TCR libraries were made following a previously described method, with the TCR primers given in Table S5. Purification of total RNA was performed with the Qiagen AllPrep DNA/RNA kit. Before analysis, reads from multiple sequencing runs of the same library were pooled. As for the authors' bioinformatics: Reads were retained only if their TCR constant sequence matched exactly, and those retained reads were trimmed to 150 nt and grouped according to their 12-nt molecular barcodes. Reads in each barcode group were sub-clustered using a 15% Levenshtein threshold, and a quality-weighted consensus sequence was built for each RNA molecule. Non-functional sequences were excluded, and lower-count sequences lying one edit away from another sequence were also excluded. Based on a fit of two negative binomial distributions, barcode sub-clusters having less than 20% of the maximum read count were discarded. Through fastp at Q25 and MiXCR, TCRdb rebuilt clones from the public reads, retaining in-frame beta chains. Entries are consolidated by CDR3 protein sequence, retaining the most common genes and DNA. TCRdb's processing, not the study's, gives the V and J calls here. The sample includes about 320,000 distinct CDR3 sequences, with about 20% observed a single time. The leading ten clones occupy approximately 0.85% of the sample.

This clonotype was seen ten or more times. The target of this receptor is not known. No much larger clone is present one base from it, and per-base qualities are unavailable. The clonotype was recovered from a human donor in good health. Some libraries in this study had Jurkat cell RNA spiked in. The sample consisted of naive CD8+ T cells from blood, with Jurkat cell RNA spiked in. Per the publication, the cell subset or site label means: FACS-sorted CD8+CD4-CCR7+CD45RA+ naive T cells. The chain is assembled from TRBV7-9 and TRBJ1-1, with 9 bases in between that match TRBD1. The CDR3 protein: CASSPAQWDRANTEAFF. The DNA is TGTGCCAGCAGCCCAGCCCAATGGGACAGGGCGAACACTGAAGCTTTCTTT.